The 4 T cell receptor beta chains in this list originate from one sample, sequenced in a study of vaccination and CD4 T cells after COVID-19. An Oncomine TCR Beta short-read assay was used to sequence the DNA from cultured CD4+ T cells. MiXCR, run by TCRdb on the PCR reads, gives a single entry per CDR3 protein. The sample yields about 11,000 distinct CDR3 sequences, around 78% seen once. The sample's treatment: 10-day PBMC culture with coronavirus spike peptide pools or control peptides (ViraFEST assay). These TCRs' antigens remain unknown. Sequencing input: CD4+ T cells from blood, cultured in vitro. The receptors here all came from a human donor who had recovered from COVID-19.

V is TRBV28 and J is TRBJ1-2; TRBD1 matches at 8 bases. CDR1 and CDR2 (germline): MDHEN, SYDVKM. The CDR3 runs 13 residues. Unmatched junction bases numbered 4, after V lost 6 bases and J lost 4 bases. Here the CDR3 reads CASSWTGTYGYTF. The CDR3 nucleotides read TGTGCCAGCAGCTGGACAGGGACCTATGGCTACACCTTC.

The count of this clonotype is one. The genes are TRBV20-1 and TRBJ1-2, with 9 bases fitting TRBD1. The germline V gene has CDR1 DFQATT and CDR2 SNEGSKA (reference sequence). The V and J ends lost 5 bases and 4 bases, in that order; junction bases with no gene match: 5. The CDR3 is 13 residues long. The CDR3 DNA reads as TGCAGTGCTCTAAAGGGACAGGGCTATGGCTACACCTTC. Amino acids: CSALKGQGYGYTF.

In its sample, this clonotype is large. The chain employs TRBV7-3 and TRBJ1-2; D perhaps matches TRBD1 (6 bases). Trimming removed 5 bases from V and 8 bases from J, with 15 bases in between. Germline values: CDR1 SGHTA, CDR2 FQGTGA. The CDR3 runs 13 residues. Written as DNA, the CDR3 is TGTGCCAGCAGCCCTGGCGGGGGCGGGGGCTACACCTTC. This translates into CASSPGGGGGYTF.

This chain connects TRBV19 to TRBJ1-6; the D gene is possibly TRBD1 (5 bases). The CDR3 is 13 residues long. The V and J ends lost 6 bases and 13 bases respectively, with 16 bases between them. CDR1 is LNHDA and CDR2 is SQIVND in the germline V gene (reference sequence). The CDR3 is CASSPGAGVPLHF. DNA of the CDR3: TGTGCCAGTAGCCCCGGGGCGGGGGTGCCCCTCCACTTT. Complete variable domain (other parts from reference TRBV19 and TRBJ1-6): DGGITQSPKYLFRKEGQNVTLSCEQNLNHDAMYWYRQDPGQGLRLIYYSQIVNDFQKGDIAEGYSVSREKKESFPLTVTSAQKNPTAFYLCASSPGAGVPLHFGNGTRLTVT.